The 10 T cell receptor beta chains below all came from one sample that was sequenced in a study of monozygotic twins with inflammatory bowel disease. TCRdb reanalyzed the 5' RACE reads, giving one entry per CDR3 protein sequence and no DNA. Its table lists approximately 400,000 distinct CDR3 sequences. The sequenced sample consisted of blood. These receptors originate from a human donor with ulcerative colitis or Crohn's disease, or a healthy co-twin of an affected twin (not recorded which).

The chain couples TRBV24-1 to TRBJ2-5; TCRdb returns TRBD1, unconfirmable since there is no DNA. CDR3 length: 16 residues. Germline lookup yields CDR1 KGHDR and CDR2 SFDVKD. The CDR3 here is CATSGVTGKRDETQYF.

The genes are TRBV6-2 or TRBV6-3 and TRBJ2-2. Germline lookup yields CDR1 MNHEY and CDR2 SVGEGT. There are 13 residues in the CDR3. The CDR3 reads CASREVQTGELFF.

This chain uses TRBV15 with TRBJ2-1. This CDR3 comprises 16 residues. Germline V lookup: CDR1 LNHNV, CDR2 YYDKDF (reference sequence). CDR3 amino acids: CATSRPEQPLGNEQFF.

The rearrangement uses TRBV6-1 and TRBJ2-7; the TCRdb call, TRBD2, lacks DNA for checking. CDR1 and CDR2 from the germline V gene are MNHNS and SASEGT. The CDR3 covers 17 residues. CDR3 in amino acids: CASSLPGISGRQREQYF.

The chain uses TRBV7-2 and TRBJ2-7. This CDR3 contains 13 residues. Germline V gene sequence: CDR1 SGHTA, CDR2 FQGNSA. The CDR3 sequence: CASSPQVTYEQYF.

The chain recombines TRBV2 with TRBJ2-1; TCRdb gives TRBD1 as the D gene, but with no DNA this cannot be confirmed. This CDR3 comprises 13 residues. CDR1 SNHLY and CDR2 FYNNEI come from the germline V gene. The CDR3 reads CASRTGGYNEQFF.

The rearrangement links TRBV20-1 to TRBJ2-6; there is no DNA to check the TCRdb D call of TRBD1. Germline V gives CDR1 DFQATT, CDR2 SNEGSKA (reference sequence). CDR3 length: 15 amino acids. CDR3 loop: CSATTGERRANVLTF.

The gene calls are TRBV7-8 and TRBJ2-5; TCRdb lists TRBD2, though no DNA is available to test this call. The CDR3 spans 17 residues. CDR1 is SGHVS, CDR2 FQNEAQ, per germline. The CDR3 loop reads CATSLGPVRDVKETQYF.

The chain has TRBV7-2 and TRBJ1-6; TCRdb proposes TRBD1, but this gene call is untestable without DNA. The germline CDR1 and CDR2 sequences are SGHTA and FQGNSA. The CDR3 has 15 residues. This CDR3 is CATVGRTTYNSPLHF.

The CDR3 protein is CASSQQGELGNQPQHF. The chain recombines TRBV18 with TRBJ1-5. The germline gives CDR1 KGHSH, CDR2 LQKENI. This CDR3 is 16 amino acids long.